What follows are 23 T cell receptor beta chains derived from one specimen sequenced in a study of blood T cell repertoires in COVID-19. Profiled with immunoSEQ multiplex PCR; TCRdb holds only in-frame clones, not every one. The data show approximately 120,000 clones, roughly nine tenths seen once. The sample consisted of peripheral blood. All receptors derive from a man aged 50 to 60 with COVID-19, enrolled during active disease.

The chain combines TRBV6-2 or TRBV6-3 with TRBJ2-1, with a weak D call TRBD2 (5 bases). V shed 5 bases and J shed 7 bases, with 15 bases lying between them. The CDR3 spans 14 residues. The germline gives CDR1 MNHEY, CDR2 SVGEGT. CDR3 loop: CASSRGLGGNEQFF. The CDR3 nucleotides are TGTGCCAGCAGTCGTGGGTTGGGCGGGAATGAGCAGTTCTTC.

This chain uses TRBV19 with TRBJ1-2, with D tentatively TRBD1 (6 bases). Deletions cut 3 bases from V and 4 bases from J, with 18 bases between. The germline V gene has CDR1 LNHDA and CDR2 SQIVND (reference sequence). This CDR3 is 16 amino acids long. DNA of the CDR3: TGTGCCAGTAGTATGGATGGATGGGGGCTCGGCTATGGCTACACCTTC. This encodes CASSMDGWGLGYGYTF.

This chain joins TRBV5-1 and TRBJ2-1; no reliable D call. Germline CDR1 reads SGHRS; CDR2 reads YFSETQ. This CDR3 is built from 13 residues. Trimming removed 1 base from V and 8 bases from J, with 10 bases in between. The CDR3 loop is CASSLNFRDEQFF. Written as DNA, the CDR3 is TGCGCCAGCAGCTTGAATTTCCGGGATGAGCAGTTCTTC.

The chain couples TRBV6-1 to TRBJ1-2; unclear D gene. This CDR3 is 15 amino acids long. Germline V CDR1 and CDR2: MNHNS, SASEGT. Trimming left V 6 bases short and J 0 bases short, with 14 bases between. The CDR3 reads CASRNAAAANYGYTF. CDR3 DNA: TGTGCCAGCAGAAACGCGGCAGCGGCTAACTATGGCTACACCTTC.

This clone was counted many times. The chain links TRBV4-1 to TRBJ2-1; TRBD1 matches at 11 bases. V lost 4 bases and J lost 3; bases outside the gene matches: 2. Per the germline V gene, CDR1 is MGHRA and CDR2 is YSYEKL. The CDR3 totals 15 residues. The CDR3 sequence is CASSPGTGGYNEQFF. CDR3 in DNA: TGCGCCAGCAGCCCCGGGACAGGGGGCTACAATGAGCAGTTCTTC.

The V call is TRBV2, the J call TRBJ1-4; 9 bases match TRBD1. The length of the CDR3 is 15 residues. V was clipped by 5 bases and J by 5 bases; unmatched bases: 6. Germline V CDR1 and CDR2: SNHLY, FYNNEI. The CDR3 DNA is TGTGCCAGCAGTAAGTCGGGACAGGGAAATGAAAAACTGTTTTTT. This codes for CASSKSGQGNEKLFF.

The chain joins TRBV2 to TRBJ2-3, with no clear D. This CDR3 has 15 amino acids. Germline assignment: CDR1 SNHLY and CDR2 FYNNEI. V lost 3 bases and J 0 bases, leaving 10 bases between the germline ends. The CDR3 nucleotides read TGTGCCAGCAGTGATTACTACACTAGCACAGATACGCAGTATTTT. It is translated as CASSDYYTSTDTQYF. The full variable domain, with the rest looked up from reference TRBV2 and TRBJ2-3, is EPEVTQTPSHQVTQMGQEVILRCVPISNHLYFYWYRQILGQKVEFLVSFYNNEISEKSEIFDDQFSVERPDGSNFTLKIRSTKLEDSAMYFCASSDYYTSTDTQYFGPGTRLTVL.

The chain employs TRBV19 and TRBJ1-1, with 9 bases fitting TRBD1. J gave up 7 bases and V 10 bases, and 10 bases lay outside the gene matches. This CDR3 comprises 13 residues. Germline CDR1 is LNHDA and CDR2 is SQIVND (reference sequence). The CDR3 here is CATIGTGTVEAFF. The CDR3 DNA reads TGTGCCACTATCGGGACAGGGACAGTTGAAGCTTTCTTT.

This clone was found once. This chain connects TRBV4-3 to TRBJ2-3; 10 bases line up with TRBD2. Germline CDR1 and CDR2: LGHNA and YSLEER. The CDR3 has 17 residues. Trimming cost V 1 base and J 6 bases; bases outside gene matches: 10. The CDR3 DNA sequence: TGCGCCAGCAGCCAAGGTCCCAGCGGGAGGGCCTCCGATACGCAGTATTTT. Translated, it gives CASSQGPSGRASDTQYF.

V and J are TRBV5-1 and TRBJ2-3; 13 nucleotides align to TRBD2. The germline gives CDR1 SGHRS, CDR2 YFSETQ. The V segment lost 3 bases and the J segment 4 bases; nucleotides outside the gene matches: 2. This CDR3 region has 15 residues. This chain's CDR3 is CASSSGLAGSDTQYF. CDR3 bases: TGCGCCAGCAGCTCGGGACTAGCGGGATCAGATACGCAGTATTTT.

V gene TRBV18 combines with J gene TRBJ2-3; 13 bases are shared with TRBD2. CDR1 and CDR2 (germline): KGHSH, LQKENI. The CDR3 is made up of 15 amino acids. Unmatched junction bases numbered 4, after V lost 6 bases and J lost 4 bases. CDR3 in amino acids: CASSGLAGASDTQYF. DNA of the CDR3: TGTGCCAGCTCTGGACTAGCGGGAGCCTCAGATACGCAGTATTTT.

Only one count was recorded for this clone. The rearrangement uses TRBV3-1 (or the pseudogene TRBV3-2) and TRBJ1-2; possibly TRBD1 for D (6 bases). The CDR3 consists of 14 residues. Germline-derived CDR1 and CDR2 are LGHDT and YNNKEL (reference sequence). The ends were cut back, 3 bases at V and 5 bases at J, with 13 bases in the middle. CDR3 nucleotide sequence: TGTGCCAGCAGCCATGAACAGGGACGATATGGCTACACCTTC. This encodes CASSHEQGRYGYTF.

The CDR3 region is CASSGTVGGNSPLHF. The DNA of the CDR3 is TGTGCCAGCAGCGGGACAGTCGGTGGGAATTCACCCCTCCACTTT. The chain recombines TRBV9 with TRBJ1-6; possibly TRBD1 for D (6 bases). V gave up 3 bases and J gave up 7 bases, with 14 bases separating them. CDR3 length equals 15 residues. The germline CDR1 and CDR2 sequences are SGDLS and YYNGEE.

This clone has a handful of counts. The V gene is TRBV2, the J gene TRBJ1-1, with a possible D match to TRBD1 (5 bases). The CDR3 loop spans 14 amino acids. Germline loops: CDR1 SNHLY, CDR2 FYNNEI. The ends were cut back, 5 bases at V and 0 bases at J, with 10 bases in the middle. DNA for the CDR3: TGTGCCAGCAGTCAAAGGGGCTTGAACACTGAAGCTTTCTTT. It translates to CASSQRGLNTEAFF.

The chain links TRBV21-1 to TRBJ2-3; TRBD2, the table's D call, was not compared with the DNA. TRBV21-1 is labeled a pseudogene. This CDR3 spans 16 amino acids. The CDR3 DNA is TGTGCCAGCAGCAAAGCGTGGCGGGCCGTCACAGATACGCAGTATTTT. Translated, it gives CASSKAWRAVTDTQYF.

This chain links TRBV6-5 with TRBJ1-1, with no clear D. CDR3 length: 13 amino acids. The germline gives CDR1 MNHEY, CDR2 SVGAGI. V shed 7 bases and J shed 1 base, with 10 bases lying between them. The chain's CDR3 is CASTNERNTEAFF. In DNA form, the CDR3 reads TGTGCCAGCACTAACGAGAGGAACACTGAAGCTTTCTTT.

J is TRBJ1-2 and V is TRBV4-3; D gene unclear. Germline V gene data show CDR1 as LGHNA and CDR2 as YSLEER. This CDR3 region has 15 residues. V gave up 0 bases and J gave up 3 bases, with 11 bases separating them. The CDR3 DNA is TGCGCCAGCAGCCAAGATCAGGAGGGTGACTATGGCTACACCTTC. This sequence encodes CASSQDQEGDYGYTF.

The J gene is TRBJ2-3, the V gene TRBV6-1; D is unresolved. This CDR3 is 15 amino acids long. Trimming left V 3 bases short and J 0 bases short, with 10 bases between. Germline loops: CDR1 MNHNS, CDR2 SASEGT. The CDR3 here is CASSDEAHSTDTQYF. CDR3 DNA: TGTGCCAGCAGTGACGAAGCGCATAGCACAGATACGCAGTATTTT.

This chain uses TRBV3-1 (or the pseudogene TRBV3-2) with TRBJ2-7, with 9 bases that match TRBD1. The germline CDR1 and CDR2 sequences are LGHDT and YNNKEL (reference sequence). After removal of 5 bases from V and 5 bases from J, the junction contained 10 bases not matched to a gene. This CDR3 has 15 amino acids. The CDR3 DNA reads as TGTGCCAGCAGCATCGACAGGGGGACTGGTAACGAGCAGTACTTC. Translated, it gives CASSIDRGTGNEQYF.

The chain has TRBV7-9 and TRBJ1-2, with 8 bases identical to TRBD1. Per germline, CDR1 SEHNR and CDR2 FQNEAQ (reference sequence). Losses at the gene ends were 7 bases for V and 7 bases for J; bases not matched to a gene: 8. The CDR3 consists of 13 residues. The CDR3 reads CASNPQGAGGYTF. CDR3 coding DNA: TGTGCCAGCAACCCCCAGGGGGCGGGTGGCTACACCTTC.

This clone was seen only once. This sequence joins TRBV4-2 and TRBJ2-3; 8 bases fit TRBD2. The germline V gene encodes CDR1 LGHNA and CDR2 YNFKEQ. The J segment lost 5 bases and the V segment lost 0 bases, leaving 4 bases of the junction unmatched. The CDR3 covers 15 residues. The CDR3 loop is CASSQDRLAGDTQYF. CDR3 DNA: TGTGCCAGCAGCCAAGATCGGCTAGCGGGAGATACGCAGTATTTT.

The chain combines TRBV11-2 with TRBJ1-1; 7 bases are a match to TRBD1. With V trimmed by 4 bases and J by 4 bases, 6 bases remained unmatched. Per germline, CDR1 SGHAT and CDR2 FQNNGV. CDR3 length equals 14 residues. The CDR3 sequence is CASSSQGLGTEAFF. The CDR3 DNA sequence: TGTGCCAGCAGCTCACAGGGGCTGGGCACTGAAGCTTTCTTT.

The chain combines TRBV6-5 with TRBJ2-7, with D possibly TRBD2 on 5 matching bases. CDR3 length equals 13 residues. V was shortened by 5 bases and J by 2 bases, with 10 bases between the two germline ends. Germline lookup yields CDR1 MNHEY and CDR2 SVGAGI. DNA of the CDR3: TGTGCCAGCAGTCGACTCGGGGCCTACGAGCAGTACGTC. Amino acid sequence: CASSRLGAYEQYV.